The 20 T cell receptor beta chains in this list originate from one sample, sequenced in a study of identifying expanded T cells in peripheral blood. Libraries were prepared by immunoSEQ multiplex PCR; TCRdb keeps only in-frame clonotypes and omits some of them. Of 50,000 to 75,000 clones in the sample, around 87% are singletons; the top ten hold about 4.5%. Sequencing used blood. Receptors originate from a person aged 18-69 years in good health.

The chain carries TRBV19 and TRBJ1-1, with 11 bases identical to TRBD1. Germline trimming cut 8 bases from V and 1 base from J; bases unmatched to any gene: 9. The CDR3 sequence is 16 residues long. Looked up from germline, CDR1 is LNHDA and CDR2 is SQIVND (reference sequence). CDR3 protein: CASRTGGRIGNTEAFF. CDR3 in DNA: TGTGCCAGTCGGACAGGGGGCAGAATTGGGAACACTGAAGCTTTCTTT.

This clone was detected only once. The genes are TRBV9 and TRBJ2-3, with TRBD2 matching 8 bases. Per the germline V gene, CDR1 is SGDLS and CDR2 is YYNGEE. The CDR3 length is 14 residues. J was trimmed by 6 bases and V by 2 bases; bases with no gene match: 5. CDR3 DNA: TGTGCCAGCAGCGTTAGCGGGACCCCCGATACGCAGTATTTT. This sequence encodes CASSVSGTPDTQYF.

The rearrangement links TRBV4-1 to TRBJ2-2, with D maybe TRBD1 (6 bases). CDR1 is MGHRA and CDR2 is YSYEKL in the germline V gene. Trimming removed 4 bases from V and 5 bases from J, with 11 bases in between. The CDR3 is 14 residues long. The CDR3 protein is CASSPGRGTGELFF. For the CDR3, the DNA is TGCGCCAGCAGCCCTGGAAGGGGGACCGGGGAGCTGTTTTTT.

This chain links TRBV5-4 with TRBJ2-7, with 12 bases lining up with TRBD1. The germline V gene has CDR1 SGHNT and CDR2 YYREEE (reference sequence). V lost 4 bases, J lost 5 bases, and 7 bases stayed unmatched. CDR3 size: 15 residues. The CDR3 DNA reads as TGTGCCAGCAGCAGCCGGGACAGGGGGCGGGACGAGCAGTACTTC. Its translation: CASSSRDRGRDEQYF.

The chain employs TRBV5-8 and TRBJ2-7; D unresolved. There are 14 residues in the CDR3. V was clipped by 0 bases and J by 8 bases, with 15 bases between them. Looked up from germline, CDR1 is SGHTS and CDR2 is YDEGEE. The CDR3 here is CASSLDPTREQQYF. The CDR3 DNA sequence: TGTGCCAGCAGCTTGGACCCGACCCGCGAGCAGCAGTACTTC.

This sequence joins TRBV21-1 and TRBJ2-7; TRBD2 is taken as the D call from the table, unchecked against the DNA. TRBV21-1 is listed as a pseudogene. This CDR3 has 13 amino acids. CDR3 region: CASRRGPVYEQYF. The CDR3 DNA follows: TGTGCCAGCAGACGCGGCCCAGTCTACGAGCAGTACTTC.

The chain joins TRBV2 to TRBJ2-7; TRBD1 matches at 10 bases. The junction had 7 bases not matched to a gene; V was cut back by 6 bases and J by 2 bases. The CDR3 has 15 amino acids. Germline assignment: CDR1 SNHLY and CDR2 FYNNEI. DNA of the CDR3: TGTGCCAGCAGGAAACGGACAGGGGGTGCCTACGAGCAGTACTTC. Its protein is CASRKRTGGAYEQYF.

The gene calls are TRBV7-2 and TRBJ2-1, with D possibly TRBD1 on 5 matching bases. Trimming removed 5 bases at V and 4 bases at J, with 15 bases between. The CDR3 length is 15 residues. Germline loops: CDR1 SGHTA, CDR2 FQGNSA. The CDR3 nucleotides read TGTGCCAGCAGCGTTATCATTACAGGTTACAATGAGCAGTTCTTC. This gives the protein CASSVIITGYNEQFF.

The V call is TRBV9, the J call TRBJ2-3; the match to TRBD2 covers 10 bases. V trimming: 2 bases; J trimming: 7 bases; junction bases outside the gene matches: 4. CDR3 length: 14 amino acids. Germline V lookup: CDR1 SGDLS, CDR2 YYNGEE. Here the CDR3 reads CASSVSGGRNTQYF. The DNA for the CDR3 is TGTGCCAGCAGCGTTAGCGGGGGGAGAAATACGCAGTATTTT.

The chain uses TRBV30 and TRBJ1-1; D gene ambiguous. The CDR3 loop spans 12 amino acids. Per the germline V gene, CDR1 is GTSNPN and CDR2 is SVGIG (reference sequence). Trimming pared 4 bases from V and 7 bases from J, leaving 13 bases between. The CDR3 nucleotides are TGTGCCTGGACCTTAACAGCTTATGAAGCTTTCTTT. It specifies CAWTLTAYEAFF.

The chain has TRBV25-1 and TRBJ1-1; the match to TRBD1 covers 9 bases. With 4 bases clipped from V and 4 bases from J, the junction kept 10 bases outside the gene matches. CDR1 and CDR2 (germline): MGHDK, SYGVNS. CDR3 length: 16 residues. CDR3 residues: CASSGNSGQGPTEAFF. The CDR3 DNA is TGTGCCAGCAGTGGGAACTCCGGACAGGGGCCCACTGAAGCTTTCTTT.

This chain connects TRBV7-8 to TRBJ2-2; 7 bases align to TRBD1. CDR3 length: 18 residues. The germline gives CDR1 SGHVS, CDR2 FQNEAQ. V was clipped by 4 bases and J by 0 bases; unmatched bases: 11. The CDR3 DNA reads as TGTGCCAGCAGCTCAACACCCCAGGGGGACGCGAACACCGGGGAGCTGTTTTTT. Translating it yields CASSSTPQGDANTGELFF.

The chain combines TRBV6-6 with TRBJ1-1, with D uncertain. The CDR3 is 11 residues long. The V gene's germline CDR1 is MNHNY and CDR2 SVGAGI (reference sequence). Trimming left V 4 bases short and J 3 bases short, with 3 bases between. In DNA, the CDR3 is TGTGCCAGCAGTTCGGACACTGAAGCTTTCTTT. This codes for CASSSDTEAFF.

The CDR3 is CASSFGGSFYNSPLHF. The CDR3, as DNA: TGTGCCAGCAGCTTCGGGGGGTCCTTCTATAATTCACCCCTCCACTTT. The chain couples TRBV13 to TRBJ1-6; possibly TRBD1 for D (5 bases). Germline CDR1 PRHDT, CDR2 FYEKMQ (reference sequence). Trimming removed 3 bases at V and 3 bases at J, with 12 bases between. This CDR3 comprises 16 residues.

This chain connects TRBV6-4 to TRBJ2-1; 10 bases map to TRBD2. CDR1 and CDR2 (germline): MRHNA, SNTAGT. The CDR3 extends over 14 amino acids. V trimming: 5 bases; J trimming: 8 bases; junction bases outside the gene matches: 6. In nucleotides, the CDR3 is TGTGCCAGCAGTAATCCCGGGACTAGCGATGAGCAGTTCTTC. Translation: CASSNPGTSDEQFF.

The V call is TRBV28, the J call TRBJ2-7, with a weak D call TRBD2 (6 bases). Germline V gene lookup returns CDR1 MDHEN and CDR2 SYDVKM. This CDR3 is built from 14 residues. Between the trimmed V and J ends, which lost 5 bases and 2 bases, there was a span of 13 bases. The CDR3 sequence is CASSPAGFAYEQYF. CDR3 in DNA: TGTGCCAGCAGTCCCGCGGGGTTTGCCTACGAGCAGTACTTC. The variable domain in full, with the rest retrieved from reference TRBV28 and TRBJ2-7, is DVKVTQSSRYLVKRTGEKVFLECVQDMDHENMFWYRQDPGLGLRLIYFSYDVKMKEKGDIPEGYSVSREKKERFSLILESASTNQTSMYLCASSPAGFAYEQYFGPGTRLTVT.

The rearrangement links TRBV28 to TRBJ1-2; possibly TRBD1 for D (5 bases). CDR1 and CDR2 (germline): MDHEN, SYDVKM. This CDR3 is built from 12 residues. V lost 5 bases to trimming and J lost 8 bases, with 12 bases between them. For the CDR3, the DNA is TGTGCCAGCAGTGCGCGTAGGGACGGCTACACCTTC. Protein sequence: CASSARRDGYTF.

The chain recombines TRBV5-6 with TRBJ2-2; 8 nucleotides line up with TRBD1. This CDR3 is built from 15 residues. CDR1 and CDR2 (germline): SGHDT, YYEEEE. V lost 2 bases, J lost 3 bases, and 3 bases stayed unmatched. The CDR3 protein is CASSFQGADTGELFF. The CDR3 region has the DNA TGTGCCAGCAGCTTCCAGGGGGCAGACACCGGGGAGCTGTTTTTT.

J is TRBJ1-1 and V is TRBV29-1; D call uncertain. This CDR3 region has 11 residues. V was cut by 4 bases and J by 10 bases, with 13 bases left in between. Per the germline V gene, CDR1 is SQVTM and CDR2 is ANQGSEA. The CDR3 loop is CSVGVAAGAFF. The CDR3, as DNA: TGCAGCGTTGGAGTCGCAGCTGGAGCTTTCTTT.

The chain joins TRBV6-1 to TRBJ1-4, with TRBD1 matching 9 bases. Germline V gene lookup returns CDR1 MNHNS and CDR2 SASEGT. The CDR3 has 15 amino acids. V trimming: 1 base; J trimming: 7 bases; junction bases outside the gene matches: 4. CDR3 loop: CASSEGGQGFEKLFF. CDR3 nucleotide sequence: TGTGCCAGCAGTGAAGGGGGACAGGGTTTTGAAAAACTGTTTTTT.